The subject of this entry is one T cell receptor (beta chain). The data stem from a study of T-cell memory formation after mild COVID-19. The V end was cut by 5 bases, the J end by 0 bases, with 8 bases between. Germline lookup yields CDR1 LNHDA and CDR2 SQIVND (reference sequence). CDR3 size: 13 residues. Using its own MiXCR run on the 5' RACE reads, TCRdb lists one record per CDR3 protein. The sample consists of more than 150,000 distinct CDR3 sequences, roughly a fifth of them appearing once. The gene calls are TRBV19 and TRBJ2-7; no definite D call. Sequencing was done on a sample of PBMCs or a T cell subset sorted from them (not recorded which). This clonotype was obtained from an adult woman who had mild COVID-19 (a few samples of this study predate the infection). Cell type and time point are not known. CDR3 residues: CASSPMGSYEQYF. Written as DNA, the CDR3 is TGTGCCAGTAGTCCCATGGGCTCCTACGAGCAGTACTTC. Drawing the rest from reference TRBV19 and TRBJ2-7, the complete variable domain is DGGITQSPKYLFRKEGQNVTLSCEQNLNHDAMYWYRQDPGQGLRLIYYSQIVNDFQKGDIAEGYSVSREKKESFPLTVTSAQKNPTAFYLCASSPMGSYEQYFGPGTRLTVT.